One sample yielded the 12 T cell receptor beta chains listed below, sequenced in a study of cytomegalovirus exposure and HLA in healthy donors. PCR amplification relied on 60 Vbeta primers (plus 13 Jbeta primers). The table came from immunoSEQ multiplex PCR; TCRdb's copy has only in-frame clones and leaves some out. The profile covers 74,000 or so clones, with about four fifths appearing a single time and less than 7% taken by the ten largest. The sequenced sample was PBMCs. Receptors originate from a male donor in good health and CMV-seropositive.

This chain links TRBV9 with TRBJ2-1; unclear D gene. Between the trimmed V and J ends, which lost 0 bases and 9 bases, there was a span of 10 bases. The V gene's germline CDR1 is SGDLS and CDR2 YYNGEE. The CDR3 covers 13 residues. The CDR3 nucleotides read TGTGCCAGCAGCGTAGGTCTAGAGACTGAGCAGTTCTTC. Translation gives CASSVGLETEQFF.

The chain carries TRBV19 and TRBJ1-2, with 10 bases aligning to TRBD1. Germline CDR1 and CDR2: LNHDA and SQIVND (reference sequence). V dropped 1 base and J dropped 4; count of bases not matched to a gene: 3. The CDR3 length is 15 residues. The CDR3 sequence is CASSIGGTGVYGYTF. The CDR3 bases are TGTGCCAGTAGTATAGGCGGGACAGGGGTCTATGGCTACACCTTC.

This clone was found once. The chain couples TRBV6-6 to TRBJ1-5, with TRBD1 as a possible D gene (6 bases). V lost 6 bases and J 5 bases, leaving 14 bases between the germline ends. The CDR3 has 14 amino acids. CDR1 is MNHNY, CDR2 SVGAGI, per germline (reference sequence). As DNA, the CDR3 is TGTGCCAGCAGCGACAGGCCGTCTTATCAGCCCCAGCATTTT. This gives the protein CASSDRPSYQPQHF.

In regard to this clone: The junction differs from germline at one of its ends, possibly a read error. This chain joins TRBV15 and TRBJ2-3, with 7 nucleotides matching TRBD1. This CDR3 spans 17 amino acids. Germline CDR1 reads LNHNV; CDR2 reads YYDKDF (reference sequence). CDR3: CATSRGGQAVGTGTQYF. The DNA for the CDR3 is TGTGCCACCAGCAGAGGCGGACAGGCAGTTGGCACAGGTACGCAGTATTTT.

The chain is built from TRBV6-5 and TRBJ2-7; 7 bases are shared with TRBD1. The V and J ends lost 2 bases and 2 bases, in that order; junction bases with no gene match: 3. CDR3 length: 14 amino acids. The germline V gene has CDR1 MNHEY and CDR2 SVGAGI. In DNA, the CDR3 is TGTGCCAGCAGTTACAGGGGGCTAGCCTACGAGCAGTACTTC. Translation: CASSYRGLAYEQYF.

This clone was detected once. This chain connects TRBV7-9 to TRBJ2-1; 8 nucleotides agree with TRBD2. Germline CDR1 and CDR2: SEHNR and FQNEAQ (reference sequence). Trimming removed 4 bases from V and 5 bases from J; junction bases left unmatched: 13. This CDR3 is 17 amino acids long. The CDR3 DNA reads TGTGCCAGCAGCTCCCCCCCCCTTAGCGGGATTAACAATGAGCAGTTCTTC. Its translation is CASSSPPLSGINNEQFF.

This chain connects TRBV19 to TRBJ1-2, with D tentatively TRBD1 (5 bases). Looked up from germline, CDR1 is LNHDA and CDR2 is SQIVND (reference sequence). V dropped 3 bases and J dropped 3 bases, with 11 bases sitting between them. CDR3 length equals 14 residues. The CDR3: CASSIRAGHYGYTF. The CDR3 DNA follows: TGTGCCAGTAGTATCCGCGCAGGGCACTATGGCTACACCTTC.

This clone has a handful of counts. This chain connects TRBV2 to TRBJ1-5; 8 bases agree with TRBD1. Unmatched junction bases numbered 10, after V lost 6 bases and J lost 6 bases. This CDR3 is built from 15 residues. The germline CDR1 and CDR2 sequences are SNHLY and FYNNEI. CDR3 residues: CASSSDRVPLQPQHF. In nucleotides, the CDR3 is TGTGCCAGCAGCTCGGACAGGGTACCCCTTCAGCCCCAGCATTTT.

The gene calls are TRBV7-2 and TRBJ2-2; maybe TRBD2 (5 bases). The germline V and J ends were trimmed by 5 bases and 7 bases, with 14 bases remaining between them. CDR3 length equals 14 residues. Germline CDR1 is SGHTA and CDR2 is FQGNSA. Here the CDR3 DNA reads TGTGCCAGCAGCCCCGGGGTAGGGATCGGGGAGCTGTTTTTT. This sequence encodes CASSPGVGIGELFF.

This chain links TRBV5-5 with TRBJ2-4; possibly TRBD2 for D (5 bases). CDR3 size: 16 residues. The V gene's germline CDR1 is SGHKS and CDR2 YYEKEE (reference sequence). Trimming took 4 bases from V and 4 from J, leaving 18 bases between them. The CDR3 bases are TGTGCCAGCAGCCCCCTCGGGATACGCGCGAAAAACATTCAGTACTTC. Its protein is CASSPLGIRAKNIQYF.

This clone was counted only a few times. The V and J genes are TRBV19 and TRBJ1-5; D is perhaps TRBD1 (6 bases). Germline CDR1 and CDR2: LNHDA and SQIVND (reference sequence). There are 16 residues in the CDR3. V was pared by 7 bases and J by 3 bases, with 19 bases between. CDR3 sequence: CASKGGAGAPNQPQHF. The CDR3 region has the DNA TGTGCCAGTAAAGGGGGGGCAGGGGCACCCAATCAGCCCCAGCATTTT.

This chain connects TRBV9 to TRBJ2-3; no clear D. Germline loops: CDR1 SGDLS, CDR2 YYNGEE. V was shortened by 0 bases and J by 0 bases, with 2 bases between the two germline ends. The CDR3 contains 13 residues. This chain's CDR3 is CASSVVSTDTQYF. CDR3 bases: TGTGCCAGCAGCGTAGTAAGCACAGATACGCAGTATTTT.